This TCR beta chain was found in a study of OX40 agonist ivuxolimab in advanced cancers. Study context: It was ivuxolimab, an agonistic anti-OX40 (CD134) antibody, that patients were treated with. Study results and caveats: CD4+ T cells averaged fewer expanded clones than CD8+ T cells.

For this clone: The target antigen is unknown.

The assay was immunoSEQ multiplex PCR, and TCRdb's table has in-frame clones only and misses some. Among roughly 100,000 clones listed, approximately 93% were seen once. V shed 2 bases, J shed 2 bases, and the junction held 6 bases outside the gene matches. This CDR3 is built from 15 residues. The germline gives CDR1 GTSNPN, CDR2 SVGIG (reference sequence). The TCR was taken from an adult with an advanced solid tumor such as melanoma, head and neck, liver or kidney cancer. Specimen: CD4+ or CD8+ T cells sorted from blood, collected in a trial of the OX40 agonist ivuxolimab. The rearrangement links TRBV30 to TRBJ1-5; 7 nucleotides match TRBD1. Written as DNA, the CDR3 is TGTGCCTGGAGTAAACAGGGGCCCCGCAATCAGCCCCAGCATTTT. Its translation: CAWSKQGPRNQPQHF.